A selection of T cell receptor beta chains follows, all from one sample in a study of cytomegalovirus exposure and HLA in healthy donors. Method: immunoSEQ multiplex PCR; TCRdb's copy keeps in-frame clones and lacks some. The profile shows 97,000 or so clones, less than 9.5% of them singletons. Sequenced sample: PBMCs. These TCRs come from a man aged 50 or older in good health and CMV-seropositive. The CDR3 runs from the conserved cysteine through the conserved F or W. A D gene is named only where the DNA matches it firmly. The listing skips clone size in some rows; elsewhere it reads once, few, many or a size class.

len	abundance	d_gene	v_gene	j_gene	CDR3aa	CDR3nt
14	.	.	TRBV28	TRBJ1-4	CASSSREGSEKLFF	TGTGCCAGCAGTTCCAGGGAAGGGTCTGAAAAACTGTTTTTT
15	few	.	TRBV29-1	TRBJ2-7	CSVSSLAYRSYEQYF	TGCAGCGTTTCATCCTTAGCGTACAGATCCTACGAGCAGTACTTC
14	few	.	TRBV6-5	TRBJ2-2	CASSYRQATGELFF	TGTGCCAGCAGTTACCGGCAGGCCACCGGGGAGCTGTTTTTT
15	few	.	TRBV11-2	TRBJ2-2	CASSLGPGNTGELFF	TGTGCCAGCAGCTTGGGGCCAGGGAACACCGGGGAGCTGTTTTTT
15	.	.	TRBV5-6	TRBJ2-7	CASRYRAPSHYEQYF	TGTGCCAGCAGATACAGGGCTCCTTCCCACTACGAGCAGTACTTC
17	few	.	TRBV28	TRBJ2-7	CASRLKTRGLQAYEQYF	TGTGCCAGCAGGCTTAAAACGCGCGGACTCCAGGCCTACGAGCAGTACTTC
17	.	.	TRBV19	TRBJ2-1	CASSMGRSGLVYNEQFF	TGTGCCAGTAGTATGGGCAGATCTGGTCTGGTTTACAATGAGCAGTTCTTC
15	few	.	TRBV6-5	TRBJ1-6	CASSYAREKSSPLHF	TGTGCCAGCAGTTACGCCCGGGAAAAAAGTTCACCCCTCCACTTT
14	.	.	TRBV19	TRBJ2-7	CASSITGSSYEQYF	TGTGCCAGTAGTATCACAGGGAGCTCCTACGAGCAGTACTTC
15	.	TRBD1	TRBV28	TRBJ1-3	CASKGQGDLRNTIYF	TGTGCCAGCAAAGGCCAGGGGGATTTGAGAAACACCATATATTTT
17	few	TRBD1	TRBV5-1	TRBJ1-1	CASSRQGTVGLNTEAFF	TGCGCCAGCAGCAGACAGGGGACCGTCGGGCTGAACACTGAAGCTTTCTTT
15	.	TRBD1	TRBV5-4	TRBJ1-4	CASNPGTATNEKLFF	TGTGCCAGCAACCCCGGGACAGCAACTAATGAAAAACTGTTTTTT
14	few	TRBD1	TRBV7-2	TRBJ2-7	CASSPIGGAYEQYF	TGTGCCAGCAGCCCCATAGGGGGCGCTTACGAGCAGTACTTC
16	.	.	TRBV5-4	TRBJ2-3	CASSSRRTGAKDTQYF	TGTGCCAGCAGCTCCCGCCGGACGGGAGCTAAAGATACGCAGTATTTT
14	once	.	TRBV7-2	TRBJ1-6	CASSVGQHNSPLHF	TGTGCCAGCAGCGTGGGACAACATAATTCACCCCTCCACTTT
16	few	TRBD2	TRBV6-5	TRBJ2-7	CASSYSTSGSSYEQYF	TGTGCCAGCAGTTACTCGACTAGCGGGTCCTCCTACGAGCAGTACTTC
14	few	TRBD2	TRBV6-6	TRBJ2-2	CASRAGGPAGELFF	TGTGCCAGCAGAGCGGGAGGGCCAGCCGGGGAGCTGTTTTTT
13	few	.	TRBV6-5	TRBJ1-6	CASSYKGWSPLHF	TGTGCCAGCAGTTACAAGGGGTGGTCACCCCTCCACTTT
14	.	.	TRBV29-1	TRBJ2-1	CSVETGSSYNEQFF	TGCAGCGTTGAAACGGGTAGCTCCTACAATGAGCAGTTCTTC
15	few	.	TRBV7-9	TRBJ2-5	CASSLKGREEETQYF	TGTGCCAGCAGCTTAAAAGGCAGGGAGGAGGAGACCCAGTACTTC
13	.	.	TRBV7-2	TRBJ2-5	CASSRQRGETQYF	TGTGCCAGCAGCCGCCAAAGAGGGGAGACCCAGTACTTC
14	few	TRBD2	TRBV7-8	TRBJ2-3	CASSLSRGADTQYF	TGTGCCAGCAGCTTAAGCCGGGGGGCAGATACGCAGTATTTT
15	few	TRBD1	TRBV7-2	TRBJ1-2	CASSLARTGAYGYTF	TGTGCCAGCAGCTTAGCGCGGACAGGGGCCTATGGCTACACCTTC
16	.	TRBD1	TRBV27	TRBJ1-1	CASSWTGGPMNTEAFF	TGTGCCAGCAGTTGGACAGGGGGGCCCATGAACACTGAAGCTTTCTTT
15	.	TRBD2	TRBV5-1	TRBJ2-7	CASSLAPSGSYEQYF	TGCGCCAGCAGCTTGGCCCCTAGCGGCTCCTACGAGCAGTACTTC
13	.	TRBD1	TRBV28	TRBJ1-6	CASSQRTGSLLHF	TGTGCCAGCAGTCAAAGGACAGGGAGCCTCCTCCACTTT
17	few	TRBD1	TRBV27	TRBJ1-2	CASRLTGTGSRGYGYTF	TGTGCCAGCAGGTTAACCGGGACAGGATCGAGGGGCTATGGCTACACCTTC
15	few	.	TRBV25-1	TRBJ1-2	CASSEDSPGGYGYTF	TGTGCCAGCAGTGAGGACAGCCCGGGAGGCTATGGCTACACCTTC
15	few	TRBD1	TRBV18	TRBJ1-5	CASSPDRGGNQPQHF	TGTGCCAGCTCACCTGACAGGGGCGGCAATCAGCCCCAGCATTTT
13	.	.	TRBV30	TRBJ1-2	CAWSAGGNYGYTF	TGTGCCTGGAGTGCAGGCGGGAACTATGGCTACACCTTC
15	.	.	TRBV7-2	TRBJ1-2	CASSLTTGQNYGYTF	TGTGCCAGCAGCTTAACTACAGGGCAGAACTATGGCTACACCTTC
19	few	TRBD2	TRBV7-2	TRBJ2-1	CASSFLSLLAGGRYNEQFF	TGTGCCAGCAGCTTTCTCAGCCTCCTAGCGGGAGGGCGTTACAATGAGCAGTTCTTC
15	.	.	TRBV15	TRBJ1-6	CATSRDPGGNSPLHF	TGTGCCACCAGCAGAGATCCTGGGGGCAATTCACCCCTCCACTTT
16	.	TRBD1	TRBV9	TRBJ1-2	CASSDLSGTGPYGYTF	TGTGCCAGCAGCGACCTCTCCGGGACAGGGCCCTATGGCTACACCTTC
15	.	TRBD1	TRBV28	TRBJ1-1	CASTRTDRGFIEAFF	TGTGCCAGCACTAGAACGGACAGGGGTTTCATTGAAGCTTTCTTT
13	.	.	TRBV5-5	TRBJ2-7	CASSLDNGVEQYF	TGTGCCAGCAGCTTGGATAACGGTGTCGAGCAGTACTTC
15	many	.	TRBV10-2	TRBJ2-1	CASSSGTPSYNEQFF	TGCGCCAGCAGTTCCGGGACTCCATCCTACAATGAGCAGTTCTTC
15	few	.	TRBV2	TRBJ1-5	CASSGVGRGDQPQHF	TGTGCCAGCAGTGGTGTCGGGAGGGGGGATCAGCCCCAGCATTTT
16	few	.	TRBV5-4	TRBJ1-1	CASSLVSGVSSTEAFF	TGTGCCAGCAGCTTGGTGTCAGGGGTTAGTAGCACTGAAGCTTTCTTT
15	.	.	TRBV27	TRBJ2-3	CASQAIGTITDTQYF	TGTGCCAGCCAGGCTATCGGAACCATCACAGATACGCAGTATTTT
14	few	.	TRBV7-8	TRBJ1-2	CASSDRPGSYGYTF	TGTGCCAGCAGCGATCGACCGGGGAGCTATGGCTACACCTTC
15	.	.	TRBV28	TRBJ2-3	CASSGSGYRTDTQYF	TGTGCCAGCAGCGGGAGCGGGTACAGGACAGATACGCAGTATTTT
13	.	.	TRBV27	TRBJ1-2	CASSLRPGYGYTF	TGTGCCAGCAGCCTGCGGCCAGGGTATGGCTACACCTTC
14	.	TRBD1	TRBV7-2	TRBJ1-1	CASSLPGGLAEAFF	TGTGCCAGCAGCTTGCCAGGGGGCTTGGCTGAAGCTTTCTTT
11	.	.	TRBV7-9	TRBJ2-7	CASRELNEQYF	TGTGCCAGCAGGGAGTTGAACGAGCAGTACTTC
15	.	.	TRBV7-6	TRBJ2-1	CASSLTSGQGNEQFF	TGTGCCAGCAGCTTGACTAGTGGCCAGGGCAATGAGCAGTTCTTC
15	few	.	TRBV6-5	TRBJ1-1	CASSYRGGGHTEAFF	TGTGCCAGCAGTTACCGCGGCGGGGGGCACACTGAAGCTTTCTTT
14	.	.	TRBV19	TRBJ2-6	CASSILSGANVLTF	TGTGCCAGTAGTATACTCTCTGGGGCCAACGTCCTGACTTTC
12	.	.	TRBV21-1	TRBJ2-4	CALETGVNIQYF	TGTGCCCTGGAGACAGGGGTGAACATTCAGTACTTC
14	few	.	TRBV18	TRBJ1-1	CASSPPQANTEAFF	TGTGCCAGCTCACCACCACAGGCAAACACTGAAGCTTTCTTT
15	.	.	TRBV7-3	TRBJ2-1	CASSLTGAVYNEQFF	TGTGCCAGCAGCTTAACAGGGGCAGTATACAATGAGCAGTTCTTC
15	few	TRBD1	TRBV7-2	TRBJ1-5	CASSLVGTGEQPQHF	TGTGCCAGCAGCTTAGTCGGGACAGGGGAACAGCCCCAGCATTTT
16	few	TRBD1	TRBV18	TRBJ2-2	CASKDRAPVNTGELFF	TGTGCCAGCAAGGACAGGGCCCCTGTGAACACCGGGGAGCTGTTTTTT
16	.	TRBD1	TRBV9	TRBJ1-6	CASSVVGDRLRSPLHF	TGTGCCAGCAGCGTAGTAGGGGACAGGCTGCGGTCACCCCTCCACTTT
14	.	TRBD2	TRBV2	TRBJ2-7	CASSRTRSSYEQYF	TGTGCCAGCAGTCGGACTAGAAGCTCCTACGAGCAGTACTTC
15	few	.	TRBV4-3	TRBJ2-5	CASSYEATEVETQYF	TGCGCCAGCAGCTATGAGGCGACAGAAGTGGAGACCCAGTACTTC
15	few	TRBD1	TRBV28	TRBJ2-2	CASRDGTGNTGELFF	TGTGCCAGCAGGGATGGGACAGGGAACACCGGGGAGCTGTTTTTT
15	.	TRBD2	TRBV6-5	TRBJ2-7	CASRSLAGSSYEQYF	TGTGCCAGCAGATCGCTAGCGGGAAGCTCCTACGAGCAGTACTTC
16	few	TRBD2	TRBV5-1	TRBJ2-1	CASSTASGRRNSEQFF	TGCGCCAGCAGCACCGCTAGCGGGAGGCGCAATAGTGAGCAGTTCTTC
15	few	TRBD2	TRBV13	TRBJ2-1	CASSLSGSSYNEQFF	TGTGCCAGCAGCTTGAGCGGGAGCTCCTACAATGAGCAGTTCTTC